Detailed here is one TCR beta chain. Per the original methods: Cell counts per sample came from amplifying reference gene primers. The data were produced by immunoSEQ multiplex PCR, yet TCRdb's version contains in-frame clones alone and is incomplete. V and J calls and clone size are copied from that table; D and trimming were computed from the DNA. This table holds 120,000 to 150,000 clones, around nine tenths found once. V was pared by 3 bases and J by 0 bases, with 4 bases between. The germline gives CDR1 SGHRS, CDR2 YFSETQ. The CDR3 loop spans 12 amino acids. This entry belongs to a study of blood T cell repertoires in COVID-19.

The clonotype was recovered from a human donor in a cohort sampled during active COVID-19. The gene calls are TRBV5-1 and TRBJ2-7; D is unresolved. The sequenced sample consisted of peripheral blood. The chain's CDR3 is CASSYGSYEQYF. The CDR3 DNA sequence: TGCGCCAGCAGCTACGGCTCCTACGAGCAGTACTTC.